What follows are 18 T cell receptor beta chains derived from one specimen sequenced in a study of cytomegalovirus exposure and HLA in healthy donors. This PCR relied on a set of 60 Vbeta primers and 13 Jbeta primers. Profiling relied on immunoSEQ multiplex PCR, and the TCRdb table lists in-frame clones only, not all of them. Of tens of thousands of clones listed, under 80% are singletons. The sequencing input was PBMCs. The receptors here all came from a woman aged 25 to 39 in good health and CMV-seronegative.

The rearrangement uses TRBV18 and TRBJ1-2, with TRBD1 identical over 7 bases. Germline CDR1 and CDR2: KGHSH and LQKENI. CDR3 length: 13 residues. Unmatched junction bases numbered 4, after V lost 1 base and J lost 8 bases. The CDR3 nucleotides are TGTGCCAGCTCACCACGGCAGGGGGTCGGCTACACCTTC. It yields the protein CASSPRQGVGYTF.

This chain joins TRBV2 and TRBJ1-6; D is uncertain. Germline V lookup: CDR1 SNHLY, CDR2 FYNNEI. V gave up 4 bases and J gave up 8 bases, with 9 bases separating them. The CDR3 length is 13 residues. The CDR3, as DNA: TGTGCCAGCAGTGTTTGGGAGCATTCACCCCTCCACTTT. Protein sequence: CASSVWEHSPLHF. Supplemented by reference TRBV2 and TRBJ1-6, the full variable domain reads EPEVTQTPSHQVTQMGQEVILRCVPISNHLYFYWYRQILGQKVEFLVSFYNNEISEKSEIFDDQFSVERPDGSNFTLKIRSTKLEDSAMYFCASSVWEHSPLHFGNGTRLTVT.

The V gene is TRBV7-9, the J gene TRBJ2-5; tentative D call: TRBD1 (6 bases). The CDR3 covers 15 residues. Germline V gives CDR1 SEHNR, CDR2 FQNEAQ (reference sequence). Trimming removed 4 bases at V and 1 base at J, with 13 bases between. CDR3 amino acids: CASSYQGRGQETQYF. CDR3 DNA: TGTGCCAGCAGCTACCAGGGCAGGGGCCAAGAGACCCAGTACTTC.

The chain's CDR3 is CASSQAAGPYNEQFF. The CDR3 region has the DNA TGTGCCAGCAGCCAGGCAGCGGGGCCCTACAATGAGCAGTTCTTC. V is TRBV4-2 and J is TRBJ2-1; 7 nucleotides match TRBD2. Losses at the gene ends were 3 bases for V and 2 bases for J; bases not matched to a gene: 4. The CDR3 covers 15 residues. Germline-derived CDR1 and CDR2 are LGHNA and YNFKEQ.

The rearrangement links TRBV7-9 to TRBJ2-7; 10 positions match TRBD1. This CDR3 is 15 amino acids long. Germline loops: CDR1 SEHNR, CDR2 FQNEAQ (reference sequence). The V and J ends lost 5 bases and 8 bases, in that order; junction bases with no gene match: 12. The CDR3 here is CASSPTGTGAVQQYF. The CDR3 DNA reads TGTGCCAGCAGCCCGACCGGGACAGGGGCGGTCCAGCAGTACTTC.

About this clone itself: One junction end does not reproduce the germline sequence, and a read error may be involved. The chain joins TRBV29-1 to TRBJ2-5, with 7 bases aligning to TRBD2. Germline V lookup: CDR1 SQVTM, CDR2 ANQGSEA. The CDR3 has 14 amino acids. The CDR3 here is CSAHPGTNQGTQYF. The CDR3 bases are TGCAGCGCCCATCCCGGGACTAACCAAGGGACCCAGTACTTC.

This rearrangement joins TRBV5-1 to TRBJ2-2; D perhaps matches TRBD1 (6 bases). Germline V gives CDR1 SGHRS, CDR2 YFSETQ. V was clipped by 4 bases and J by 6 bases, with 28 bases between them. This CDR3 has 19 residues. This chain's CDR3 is CASSRQAFQSLSGSGELFF. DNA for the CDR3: TGCGCCAGCAGCCGACAGGCCTTCCAGAGCTTATCAGGGTCCGGGGAGCTGTTTTTT.

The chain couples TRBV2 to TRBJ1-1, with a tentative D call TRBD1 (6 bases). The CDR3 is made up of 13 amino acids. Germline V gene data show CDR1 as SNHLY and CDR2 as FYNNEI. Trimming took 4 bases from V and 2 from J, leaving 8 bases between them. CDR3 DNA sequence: TGTGCCAGCAGTGTGGACAGTAACACTGAAGCTTTCTTT. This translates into CASSVDSNTEAFF.

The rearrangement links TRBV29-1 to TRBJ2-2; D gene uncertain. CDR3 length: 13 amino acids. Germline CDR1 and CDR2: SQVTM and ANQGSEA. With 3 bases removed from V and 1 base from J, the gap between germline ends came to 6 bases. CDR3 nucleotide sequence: TGCAGCGTTGACACTGGGAACACCGGGGAGCTGTTTTTT. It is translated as CSVDTGNTGELFF.

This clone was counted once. CDR3 in DNA: TGTGCCATCCGTACAGGGTTTGCCTACGAGCAGTACTTC. Translating it yields CAIRTGFAYEQYF. The chain has TRBV10-3 and TRBJ2-5, with D possibly matching TRBD1 (6 bases). Judging by the DNA end, TRBJ2-7 fits better; the J call may be wrong. There are 13 residues in the CDR3. Germline-derived CDR1 and CDR2 are ENHRY and SYGVKD.

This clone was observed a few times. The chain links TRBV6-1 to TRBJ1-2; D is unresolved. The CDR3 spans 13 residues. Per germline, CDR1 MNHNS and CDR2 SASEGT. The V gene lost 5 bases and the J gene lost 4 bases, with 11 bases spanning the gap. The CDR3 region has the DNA TGTGCCAGCAGTATATTACAGCCCTATGGCTACACCTTC. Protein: CASSILQPYGYTF.

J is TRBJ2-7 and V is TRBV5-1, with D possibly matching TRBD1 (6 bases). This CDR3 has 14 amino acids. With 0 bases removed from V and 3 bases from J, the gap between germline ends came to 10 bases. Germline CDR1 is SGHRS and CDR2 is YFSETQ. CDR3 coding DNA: TGCGCCAGCAGCTTGGGGACAGCAAACTACGAGCAGTACTTC. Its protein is CASSLGTANYEQYF. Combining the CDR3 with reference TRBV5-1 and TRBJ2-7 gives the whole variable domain KAGVTQTPRYLIKTRGQQVTLSCSPISGHRSVSWYQQTPGQGLQFLFEYFSETQRNKGNFPGRFSGRQFSNSRSEMNVSTLELGDSALYLCASSLGTANYEQYFGPGTRLTVT.

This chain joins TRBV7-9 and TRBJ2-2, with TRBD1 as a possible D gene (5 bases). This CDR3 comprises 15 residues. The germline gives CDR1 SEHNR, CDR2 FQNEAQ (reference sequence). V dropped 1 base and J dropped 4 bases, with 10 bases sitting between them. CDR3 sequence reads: CASSLVAGITGELFF. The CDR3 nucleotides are TGTGCCAGCAGCTTAGTCGCAGGGATCACCGGGGAGCTGTTTTTT.

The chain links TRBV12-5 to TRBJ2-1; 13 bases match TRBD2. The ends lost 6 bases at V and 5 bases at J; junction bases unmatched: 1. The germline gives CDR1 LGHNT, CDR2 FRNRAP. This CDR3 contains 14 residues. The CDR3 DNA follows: TGTGCTAGTGGGACTAGCGGGGGGAACAATGAGCAGTTCTTC. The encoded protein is CASGTSGGNNEQFF.

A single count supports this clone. CDR3 loop: CSVDTGDSYNEQFF. The CDR3 DNA reads TGCAGCGTTGATACAGGGGACAGCTACAATGAGCAGTTCTTC. The V call is TRBV29-1, the J call TRBJ2-1; 7 bases are a match to TRBD1. J gave up 3 bases and V 3 bases, and 5 bases lay outside the gene matches. The CDR3 is made up of 14 amino acids. Germline V CDR1 and CDR2: SQVTM, ANQGSEA.

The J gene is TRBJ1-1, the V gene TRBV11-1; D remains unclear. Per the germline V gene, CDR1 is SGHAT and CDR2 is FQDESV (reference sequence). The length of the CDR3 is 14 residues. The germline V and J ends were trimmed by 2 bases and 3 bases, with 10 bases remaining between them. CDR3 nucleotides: TGTGCCAGCAGCTTATCCTTAGCGGACACTGAAGCTTTCTTT. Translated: CASSLSLADTEAFF. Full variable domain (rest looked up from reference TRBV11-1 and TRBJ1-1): EAEVAQSPRYKITEKSQAVAFWCDPISGHATLYWYRQILGQGPELLVQFQDESVVDDSQLPKDRFSAERLKGVDSTLKIQPAELGDSAMYLCASSLSLADTEAFFGQGTRLTVV.

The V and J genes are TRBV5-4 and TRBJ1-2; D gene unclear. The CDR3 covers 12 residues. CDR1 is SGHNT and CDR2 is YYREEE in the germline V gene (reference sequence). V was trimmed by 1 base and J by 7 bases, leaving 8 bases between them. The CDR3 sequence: CASSLLTAGYTF. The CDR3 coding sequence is TGTGCCAGCAGCTTGTTAACAGCTGGCTACACCTTC.

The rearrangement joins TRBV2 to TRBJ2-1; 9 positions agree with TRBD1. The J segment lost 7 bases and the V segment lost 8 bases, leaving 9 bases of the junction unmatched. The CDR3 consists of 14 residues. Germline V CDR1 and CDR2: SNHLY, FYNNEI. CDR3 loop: CASLGTGRRNEQFF. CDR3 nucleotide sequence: TGTGCCAGCCTAGGGACAGGGCGAAGGAATGAGCAGTTCTTC.